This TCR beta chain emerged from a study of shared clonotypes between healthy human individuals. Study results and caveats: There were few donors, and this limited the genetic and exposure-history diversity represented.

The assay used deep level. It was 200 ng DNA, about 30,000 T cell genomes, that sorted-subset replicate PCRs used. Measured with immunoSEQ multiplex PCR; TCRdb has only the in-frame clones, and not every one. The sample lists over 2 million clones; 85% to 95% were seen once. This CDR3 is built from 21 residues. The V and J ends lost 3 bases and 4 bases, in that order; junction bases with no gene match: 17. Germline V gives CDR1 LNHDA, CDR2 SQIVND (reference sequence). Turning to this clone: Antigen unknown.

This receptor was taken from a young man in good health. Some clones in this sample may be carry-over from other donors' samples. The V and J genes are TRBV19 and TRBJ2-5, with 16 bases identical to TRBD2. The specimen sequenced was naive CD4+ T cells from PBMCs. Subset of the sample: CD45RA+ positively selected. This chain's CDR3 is CASSMEGTGTSGRAGRETQYF. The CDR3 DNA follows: TGTGCCAGTAGTATGGAGGGGACCGGGACTAGCGGGAGGGCCGGTCGAGAGACCCAGTACTTC.